This entry is about one T cell receptor beta chain. Its matching antigen is unknown. Per the original methods: In papillary thyroid cancer, a distant-metastasis classifier was built using CDR3 differences across clinicopathological groups. TCRdb reassembled clones from the PCR reads with MiXCR. For this entry, the V and J calls and clone size follow TCRdb and not the study's own pipeline. The data contain about 27,000 clones, about 15% of them seen just once; the ten biggest clones take up around 14%. CDR1 and CDR2 from the germline V gene are GTSNPN and SVGIG (reference sequence). V lost 3 bases and J lost 3, with 17 bases in between. This CDR3 is 15 amino acids long. This record belongs to a study of metastatic and nonmetastatic thyroid tumors. On the study more broadly: Repertoire comparison spanned blood and tumor or nodule tissue of malignant and benign thyroid patients.

Each patient went into thyroid surgery without having received any treatment. Study-wide points: Across blood and tumor, TCR beta diversity in malignant thyroid tumors was reportedly significantly higher than in benign nodules.

Input material: blood. The source is a male donor with papillary thyroid cancer or a benign thyroid nodule (not recorded which). Some clones in this sample may be carry-over from other donors' samples. The chain links TRBV30 to TRBJ1-1; a weak D match, TRBD1 (5 bases). For the CDR3, the DNA is TGTGCCTGGAGCCCCTTAGTGAGGGGAGACACTGAAGCTTTCTTT. It is translated as CAWSPLVRGDTEAFF. The full variable domain, with the rest looked up from reference TRBV30 and TRBJ1-1, is SQTIHQWPATLVQPVGSPLSLECTVEGTSNPNLYWYRQAAGRGLQLLFYSVGIGQISSEVPQNLSASRPQDRQFILSSKKLLLSDSGFYLCAWSPLVRGDTEAFFGQGTRLTVV.